A selection of T cell receptor beta chains follows, all from one sample in a study of neoadjuvant anti-PD-1 for oral cavity cancer. The protocol was immunoSEQ multiplex PCR, while the TCRdb copy is restricted to in-frame clones and leaves out a portion. The profile shows about 13,000 clones, under 70% of them singletons. This specimen was PBMCs, taken after nivolumab (anti-PD-1) treatment. The source is a person between 40 and 79 years old with oral cavity squamous cell carcinoma. Both conserved end residues are part of each CDR3. The D gene is left open where the match is weak. Where a row states a size, it is once, few, many or the class of an expanded clone; other rows omit it.

V,size,D,J,CDR3,DNA
TRBV5-1,-,-,TRBJ1-3,CASSLKSDGNTIYF,TGCGCCAGCAGCTTGAAATCGGACGGAAACACCATATATTTT
TRBV7-8,-,-,TRBJ2-7,CASSLGGDEQYF,TGTGCCAGCAGCCTGGGAGGCGACGAGCAGTACTTC
TRBV30,few,-,TRBJ1-1,CAWSVQGRTEAFF,TGTGCCTGGAGTGTACAGGGAAGAACTGAAGCTTTCTTT
TRBV30,-,TRBD2,TRBJ2-5,CAWTSGRLETQYF,TGTGCCTGGACTAGCGGGAGGCTTGAGACCCAGTACTTC
TRBV19,few,-,TRBJ2-4,CASSRLTRQGNIQYF,TGTGCCAGTAGCCGCCTCACCCGGCAGGGAAACATTCAGTACTTC
TRBV29-1,-,-,TRBJ1-1,CSVLLNTEAFF,TGCAGCGTTCTGCTGAACACTGAAGCTTTCTTT
TRBV27,few,-,TRBJ2-2,CASKFGGLNTGELFF,TGTGCCAGCAAATTTGGGGGGCTGAACACCGGGGAGCTGTTTTTT
TRBV25-1,-,-,TRBJ2-7,CASTFLDEQYF,TGTGCCAGCACCTTTTTGGACGAGCAGTACTTC
TRBV6-1,-,TRBD1,TRBJ2-7,CASAGQGLHEQYF,TGTGCCAGCGCGGGACAGGGTTTACACGAGCAGTACTTC
TRBV5-1,-,TRBD2,TRBJ2-3,CASSLGGSGLTDTQYF,TGCGCCAGCAGCTTGGGGGGTAGCGGGCTCACAGATACGCAGTATTTT
TRBV5-8,-,-,TRBJ1-5,CASTPDQPQHF,TGTGCCAGCACCCCTGATCAGCCCCAGCATTTT
TRBV6-1,few,-,TRBJ2-7,CASKSQAGTSYEQYF,TGTGCCAGCAAATCCCAAGCGGGGACAAGCTACGAGCAGTACTTC
TRBV6-5,-,-,TRBJ2-1,CASSYGDRHYYNEQFF,TGTGCCAGCAGTTACGGGGACCGACACTACTACAATGAGCAGTTCTTC
TRBV15,few,TRBD1,TRBJ1-5,CATSRGTGKGQKLPQHF,TGTGCCACCAGCAGGGGGACAGGGAAGGGGCAGAAGTTGCCCCAGCATTTT
TRBV19,-,TRBD2,TRBJ2-7,CASSSSGSTGEQYF,TGTGCCAGTAGTAGTAGCGGGAGTACGGGGGAGCAGTACTTC